What follows are 13 T cell receptor beta chains derived from one specimen sequenced in a study of monozygotic twins with inflammatory bowel disease. With the 5' RACE reads reprocessed, TCRdb shows one record per CDR3 protein and no DNA. In all, the sample yields about 210,000 distinct CDR3 sequences. Sequenced material: blood. Every receptor here comes from a human donor with ulcerative colitis or Crohn's disease, or a healthy co-twin of an affected twin (not recorded which).

CDR3 region: CASSLVYSDTQYF. This rearrangement joins TRBV5-8 to TRBJ2-3. CDR3 length: 13 amino acids. Germline V gives CDR1 SGHTS, CDR2 YDEGEE.

The chain joins TRBV20-1 to TRBJ2-5; TCRdb outputs TRBD1, but without DNA this stays unchecked. The CDR3 has 15 residues. Germline loops: CDR1 DFQATT, CDR2 SNEGSKA (reference sequence). CDR3 sequence reads: CSATRGASVRETQYF.

This chain uses TRBV5-1 with TRBJ2-7; absent DNA, TCRdb's TRBD1 call cannot be checked. CDR3 length: 13 residues. CDR1 SGHRS and CDR2 YFSETQ come from the germline V gene. The CDR3 protein is CASRSPGSYEQYF.

The chain recombines TRBV5-1 with TRBJ1-5; no DNA is available, so the TRBD1 call from TCRdb remains unchecked. Germline assignment: CDR1 SGHRS and CDR2 YFSETQ. The CDR3 covers 15 residues. CDR3 sequence reads: CASSPGAAGQQPQHF.

J is TRBJ1-6 and V is TRBV19; TCRdb returns TRBD1, unconfirmable since there is no DNA. Germline loops: CDR1 LNHDA, CDR2 SQIVND (reference sequence). This CDR3 is 13 amino acids long. CDR3: CASSDRPNSPLHF.

The gene calls are TRBV27 and TRBJ2-7; TCRdb's D call, TRBD1, is unchecked because there is no DNA. Germline-derived CDR1 and CDR2 are MNHEY and SMNVEV (reference sequence). The CDR3 sequence is 16 residues long. CDR3 sequence reads: CASSNLRRDTSYEQYF.

The chain links TRBV5-4 to TRBJ2-1; TCRdb's assignment of TRBD2 cannot be checked, as there is no DNA. Per germline, CDR1 SGHNT and CDR2 YYREEE (reference sequence). The CDR3 runs 16 residues. CDR3 region: CASSSASFKSYNEQFF.

This chain joins TRBV29-1 and TRBJ1-4. This CDR3 spans 14 amino acids. Germline loops: CDR1 SQVTM, CDR2 ANQGSEA. CDR3 region: CSVLGRSTNEKLFF. The full variable domain, in which reference TRBV29-1 and TRBJ1-4 provide the parts outside the CDR3, is SAVISQKPSRDICQRGTSLTIQCQVDSQVTMMFWYRQQPGQSLTLIATANQGSEATYESGFVIDKFPISRPNLTFSTLTVSNMSPEDSSIYLCSVLGRSTNEKLFFGSGTQLSVL.

The chain has TRBV25-1 and TRBJ1-5. CDR1 and CDR2 from the germline V gene are MGHDK and SYGVNS. CDR3 length: 15 amino acids. CDR3: CASSDGGLAHQPQHF.

This rearrangement joins TRBV20-1 to TRBJ2-5; the D gene TCRdb calls, TRBD2, cannot be checked with no DNA. The V gene's germline CDR1 is DFQATT and CDR2 SNEGSKA (reference sequence). CDR3 size: 14 residues. CDR3 residues: CSLAGGPEQETQYF.

The chain couples TRBV12-3 or TRBV12-4 to TRBJ2-1. The CDR3 covers 12 residues. CDR3 region: CASRVKLNEQFF.

The rearrangement joins TRBV18 to TRBJ1-1. This CDR3 has 15 residues. From germline, CDR1 is KGHSH and CDR2 LQKENI. CDR3 residues: CASSRDSRMNTEAFF.

The J gene is TRBJ2-3, the V gene TRBV7-2; TCRdb names TRBD2, which stays unverified in the absence of DNA. The length of the CDR3 is 15 residues. The germline V gene has CDR1 SGHTA and CDR2 FQGNSA. The CDR3 protein is CASSLLAGAGDTQYF.